This T cell receptor beta chain is drawn from a study of PD-L1 blockade in urothelial cancer. Clones were read by immunoSEQ multiplex PCR, and TCRdb kept only the in-frame ones, dropping some. The sample carries roughly 25,000 clones, more than 70% recorded once. CDR1 is LGHNA and CDR2 is YSLEER in the germline V gene. V lost 3 bases and J lost 2; bases outside the gene matches: 0. The CDR3 has 14 residues. Noted time point: peripheral blood 6 weeks after treatment start. The receptor was isolated from an older man with urothelial cancer. The chain joins TRBV4-3 to TRBJ1-5; 8 bases line up with TRBD1. The specimen was PBMCs, collected around atezolizumab (anti-PD-L1) treatment. The CDR3 region is CASSQDRGNQPQHF. CDR3 DNA sequence: TGCGCCAGCAGCCAGGACAGGGGCAATCAGCCCCAGCATTTT.